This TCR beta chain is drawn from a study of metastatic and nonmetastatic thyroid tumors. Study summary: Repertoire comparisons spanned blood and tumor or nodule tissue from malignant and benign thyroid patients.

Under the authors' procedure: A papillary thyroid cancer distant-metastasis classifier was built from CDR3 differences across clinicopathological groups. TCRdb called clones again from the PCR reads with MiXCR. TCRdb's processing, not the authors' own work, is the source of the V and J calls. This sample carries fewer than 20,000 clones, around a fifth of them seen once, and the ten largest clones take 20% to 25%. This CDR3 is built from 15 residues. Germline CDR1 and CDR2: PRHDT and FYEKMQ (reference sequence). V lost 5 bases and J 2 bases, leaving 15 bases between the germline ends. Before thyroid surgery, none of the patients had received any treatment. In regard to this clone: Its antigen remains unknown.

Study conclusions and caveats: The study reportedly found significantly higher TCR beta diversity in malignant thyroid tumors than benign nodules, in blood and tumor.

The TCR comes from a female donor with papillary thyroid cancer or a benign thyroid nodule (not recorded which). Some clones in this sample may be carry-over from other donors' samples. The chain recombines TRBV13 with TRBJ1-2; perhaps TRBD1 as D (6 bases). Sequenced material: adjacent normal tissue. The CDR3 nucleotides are TGTGCCAGCAGCCTGCAGAGGGGGTCGAACTATGGCTACACCTTC. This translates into CASSLQRGSNYGYTF.